This is a list of T cell receptor beta chains from one sample in a study of blood T cells in healthy people across ages. A single record per CDR3 protein comes from TCRdb applying MiXCR to the 5' RACE reads. The sample lists more than 800,000 distinct CDR3 sequences, under 55% occurring once. Material for sequencing was blood. All receptors come from a woman aged 60-70 years in good health. Both conserved end residues are trimmed from each CDR3. Each record gives: V gene, CDR3 protein.

V: TRBV5-1
CDR3: ASSFWDRDSNKQF

V: TRBV20-1
CDR3: SAPRTGGLPDTQY

V: TRBV27
CDR3: ASSLYARSETQY

V: TRBV20-1
CDR3: SASPWETGSNEKLF

V: TRBV6-5
CDR3: ASSYSTRRGYNEQF

V: TRBV7-3
CDR3: ASSLTGLRSGANVLT

V: TRBV5-1
CDR3: ASSVIGGAGYEQY

V: TRBV6-5
CDR3: ASRGGSAEQF

V: TRBV11-2
CDR3: ASSLVMGQGSGYT

V: TRBV11-2
CDR3: ASRPGALNTDTQY

V: TRBV6-5
CDR3: ASSYVLAGGFEQY

V: TRBV29-1
CDR3: SVDRSGGWETQY

V: TRBV6-5
CDR3: AAGIAAYEQY

V: TRBV27
CDR3: ASSPPGTGEYEQY

V: TRBV28
CDR3: ASRWTSGSVYEQY

V: TRBV6-6
CDR3: ASSGVAETQY

V: TRBV7-9
CDR3: ASSLEGPEKLF

V: TRBV18
CDR3: ASSPPAGETQY

V: TRBV7-4
CDR3: ASSRAGTFSGPTYKEQF

V: TRBV18
CDR3: ANSLPRSVLETQY

V: TRBV6-1
CDR3: ASTSRGLGLAGNYEQY

V: TRBV7-9
CDR3: ASSLGSLVGSEQY

V: TRBV19
CDR3: ASSMVGTVRSENIQY

V: TRBV4-1
CDR3: ASSPLFSRTGPYEQY

V: TRBV29-1
CDR3: SAVHGTYEQY

V: TRBV5-1
CDR3: ASSPGGGLDRNEQY

V: TRBV15
CDR3: ATSRGQQNYEQY

V: TRBV5-1
CDR3: ASSLLGSTTTQETQY

V: TRBV21-1
CDR3: ASNPGGRIADTQY

V: TRBV7-9
CDR3: ASSSLTSTDQETQY

V: TRBV5-6
CDR3: ASTPEAGDTQY

V: TRBV7-6
CDR3: ASSWGAGEQF

V: TRBV27
CDR3: ASRKGTYEQY

V: TRBV5-1
CDR3: ASSPGLAGGPTDTQY

V: TRBV5-4
CDR3: AGGGDSSTDTQY

V: TRBV5-1
CDR3: ASSSGNRETYEQY

V: TRBV24-1
CDR3: ATAGSMNEQF

V: TRBV10-1
CDR3: ASSEAGPYNEQF

V: TRBV29-1
CDR3: SVGGRYINEQF

V: TRBV5-6
CDR3: ASSYDVSSYNEQF

V: TRBV5-5
CDR3: ASSPDGPHHYNEQF

V: TRBV12-3/TRBV12-4
CDR3: ASSPTSGTYNEQY

V: TRBV6-1
CDR3: ASGLGQGARDNQPQH

V: TRBV7-9
CDR3: ASSLITGTPYNEQF

V: TRBV5-1
CDR3: ASSLAEGPGGLGEQF

V: TRBV10-3
CDR3: AISALLAGDYNEQF

V: TRBV20-1
CDR3: SARDRIRGLGVKETQY